The rows below give T cell receptor beta chains drawn from one sample of a study of blood T cells in healthy people across ages. MiXCR, applied by TCRdb to the 5' RACE reads, yields one record per CDR3 protein. The profile shows fewer than 2 million distinct CDR3 sequences, around 42% of them singletons. The material sequenced was blood. These receptors were taken from a human donor in good health. Both conserved end residues are part of each CDR3. The D gene is left open where the match is weak. A clone size is listed for some rows: how often the clone was seen (once, few, many), or a class if it is expanded.

J,D,V,size,CDR3,DNA
TRBJ2-5,-,TRBV27,-,CASSLTPFAGAQYF,TGTGCCAGCAGTTTGACCCCATTCGCAGGGGCCCAGTACTTC
TRBJ2-2,-,TRBV6-4,-,CASSDSADNTGELFF,TGTGCCAGCAGTGACTCGGCAGACAACACCGGGGAGCTGTTTTTT
TRBJ2-1,-,TRBV24-1,-,CATSDFGPGVYEQFF,TGTGCCACCAGTGATTTTGGGCCCGGTGTTTATGAGCAGTTCTTC
TRBJ2-3,TRBD2,TRBV10-3,many,CAISGGGTDTQYF,TGTGCCATCAGCGGGGGGGGCACAGATACGCAGTATTTT
TRBJ2-7,TRBD1,TRBV10-3,-,CAISERQGAVYEQYF,TGTGCCATCAGTGAGAGGCAGGGGGCAGTTTACGAGCAGTACTTC
TRBJ1-1,-,TRBV7-8,once,CATCRGMNTEAFF,TGTGCCACGTGTAGGGGGATGAACACTGAAGCTTTCTTT
TRBJ2-7,-,TRBV5-1,many,CASSFQGSYEQYF,TGTGCCAGCAGTTTTCAGGGTTCCTACGAGCAGTACTTC
TRBJ1-4,-,TRBV3-1,few,CASSQVAGLNEKLFF,TGTGCCAGCAGCCAAGTAGCGGGGCTAAATGAAAAACTGTTTTTT
TRBJ2-7,TRBD2,TRBV20-1,-,CSARPLASGEIYEQYF,TGCAGTGCTAGGCCCCTAGCTAGCGGGGAGATCTACGAGCAGTACTTC
TRBJ2-1,TRBD1,TRBV7-9,few,CASSDNPGQANNERFF,TGTGCCAGCAGCGATAATCCGGGACAGGCTAACAATGAGCGGTTCTTC
TRBJ1-2,-,TRBV12-3/TRBV12-4,-,CASSLVTGFSGGYTF,TGTGCCAGCAGTTTAGTTACGGGATTCTCCGGTGGCTACACCTTC
TRBJ2-3,-,TRBV15,-,CATSRAGPTDTQYF,TGTGCCACCAGCAGAGCTGGGCCCACAGATACGCAGTATTTT
TRBJ2-1,-,TRBV20-1,-,CSASGTSYSYNEQFF,TGCAGTGCTAGCGGGACTTCTTACTCCTACAATGAGCAGTTCTTC
TRBJ1-5,-,TRBV6-1,-,CASSGTPSRPQHF,TGTGCCAGCAGCGGGACTCCCTCAAGGCCCCAGCATTTT
TRBJ2-7,-,TRBV4-3,-,CASSQERGPGSYEQYF,TGCGCCAGCAGCCAAGAGAGAGGACCAGGGTCCTACGAGCAGTACTTC
TRBJ2-7,-,TRBV5-1,few,CASSLVGIDEQYF,TGCGCCAGCAGCTTGGTGGGGATCGACGAGCAGTACTTC
TRBJ2-5,-,TRBV5-5,few,CASSLAGFVETQYF,TGCGCCAGCAGCTTGGCAGGGTTTGTGGAGACCCAGTACTTC
TRBJ1-5,-,TRBV7-3,-,CASSRPRGQPQHF,TGTGCCAGCAGCCGCCCGCGGGGTCAGCCCCAGCATTTT
TRBJ2-3,-,TRBV29-1,-,CSVAADTQYF,TGCAGCGTTGCGGCAGATACGCAGTATTTT
TRBJ2-7,-,TRBV6-2/TRBV6-3,few,CASSYFRDSIYEQYF,TGTGCCAGCAGTTATTTCCGGGACTCTATCTACGAGCAGTACTTC
TRBJ2-5,-,TRBV29-1,-,CSVGGHQEETQYF,TGCAGCGTTGGCGGACACCAAGAAGAGACCCAGTACTTC
TRBJ1-2,-,TRBV5-5,few,CASSFGTSRYGYTF,TGTGCCAGCAGCTTCGGGACGTCCCGCTATGGCTACACCTTC
TRBJ1-2,-,TRBV18,-,CASSPDNTDFYGYTF,TGTGCCAGCTCACCCGACAATACAGATTTCTATGGCTACACCTTC
TRBJ2-6,-,TRBV4-1,few,CASSQVPGPINSGANVLTF,TGCGCCAGCAGCCAAGTGCCGGGACCGATAAACTCTGGGGCCAACGTCCTGACTTTC
TRBJ2-1,TRBD1,TRBV20-1,once,CSARDMTGGSYNEQFF,TGCAGTGCTAGGGATATGACAGGGGGGTCCTACAATGAGCAGTTCTTC
TRBJ2-7,-,TRBV7-9,-,CASSHLNPFEQYF,TGTGCCAGCAGTCACTTGAACCCCTTTGAGCAGTACTTC
TRBJ1-2,-,TRBV5-6,-,CASSPGAGVGYGYTF,TGTGCCAGCAGCCCAGGGGCAGGAGTGGGCTATGGCTACACCTTC
TRBJ1-1,-,TRBV7-2,-,CASSFRPIVRGAPNTEAFF,TGTGCCAGCAGCTTTCGCCCTATAGTCCGAGGGGCTCCCAACACTGAAGCTTTCTTT
TRBJ2-7,-,TRBV11-2,few,CVSSPVGSESSVVEQYF,TGTGTCAGCAGCCCCGTGGGGTCCGAGAGCAGTGTGGTTGAGCAGTACTTC